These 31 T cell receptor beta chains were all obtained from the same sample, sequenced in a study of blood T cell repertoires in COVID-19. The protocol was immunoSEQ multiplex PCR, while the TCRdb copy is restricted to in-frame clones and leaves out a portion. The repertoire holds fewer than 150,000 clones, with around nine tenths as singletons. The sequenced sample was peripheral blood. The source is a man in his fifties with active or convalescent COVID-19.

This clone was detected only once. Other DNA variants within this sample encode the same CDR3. CDR3 DNA sequence: TGTGCCAGCTCACCACCGGGACAGGGGGCGTACGAGCAGTACTTC. Its protein product is CASSPPGQGAYEQYF. The rearrangement uses TRBV18 and TRBJ2-7; TRBD1 matches 12 bases. The V gene end was trimmed by 0 bases and the J gene end by 4 bases; junction bases not matched to a gene: 1. The CDR3 has 15 residues. Germline V lookup: CDR1 KGHSH, CDR2 LQKENI.

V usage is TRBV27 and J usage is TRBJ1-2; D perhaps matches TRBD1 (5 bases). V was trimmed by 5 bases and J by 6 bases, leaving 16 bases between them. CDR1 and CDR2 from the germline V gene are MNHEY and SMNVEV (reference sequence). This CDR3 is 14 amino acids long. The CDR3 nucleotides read TGTGCCAGCAGTCCCCAGACAGTATTGGATGGCTACACCTTC. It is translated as CASSPQTVLDGYTF.

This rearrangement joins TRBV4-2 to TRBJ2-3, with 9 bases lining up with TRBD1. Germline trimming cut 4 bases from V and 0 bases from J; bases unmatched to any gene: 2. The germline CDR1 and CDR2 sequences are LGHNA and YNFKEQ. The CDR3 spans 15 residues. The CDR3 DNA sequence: TGTGCCAGCAGCCCTGGACAGGGGAGCACAGATACGCAGTATTTT. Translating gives CASSPGQGSTDTQYF.

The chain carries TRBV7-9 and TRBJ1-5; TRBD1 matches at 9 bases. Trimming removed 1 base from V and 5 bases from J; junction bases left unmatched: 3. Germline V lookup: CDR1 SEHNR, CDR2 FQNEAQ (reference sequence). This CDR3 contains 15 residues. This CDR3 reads CASSLGDRVDQPQHF. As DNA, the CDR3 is TGTGCCAGCAGCTTAGGGGACAGGGTAGATCAGCCCCAGCATTTT.

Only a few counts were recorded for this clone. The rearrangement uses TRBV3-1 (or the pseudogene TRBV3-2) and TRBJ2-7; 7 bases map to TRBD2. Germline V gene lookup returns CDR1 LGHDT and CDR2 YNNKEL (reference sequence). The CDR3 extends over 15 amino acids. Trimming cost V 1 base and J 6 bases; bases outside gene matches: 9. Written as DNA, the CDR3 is TGTGCCAGCAGCCAAGCAGTAATACAGCGGGGCGAGCAGTACTTC. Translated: CASSQAVIQRGEQYF.

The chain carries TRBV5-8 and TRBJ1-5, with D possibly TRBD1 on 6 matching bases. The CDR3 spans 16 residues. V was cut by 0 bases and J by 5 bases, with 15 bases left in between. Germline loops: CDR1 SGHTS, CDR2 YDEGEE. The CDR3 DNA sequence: TGTGCCAGCAGCTTGGTAGGCAGGGGCCTACATCAGCCCCAGCATTTT. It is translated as CASSLVGRGLHQPQHF.

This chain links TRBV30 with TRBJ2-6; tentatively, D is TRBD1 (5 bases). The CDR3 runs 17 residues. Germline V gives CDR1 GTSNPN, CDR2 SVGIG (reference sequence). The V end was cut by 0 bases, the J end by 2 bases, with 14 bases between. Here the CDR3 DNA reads TGTGCCTGGAGTGTACCCAGGGAAGAGGCTGGGGCCAACGTCCTGACTTTC. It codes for CAWSVPREEAGANVLTF.

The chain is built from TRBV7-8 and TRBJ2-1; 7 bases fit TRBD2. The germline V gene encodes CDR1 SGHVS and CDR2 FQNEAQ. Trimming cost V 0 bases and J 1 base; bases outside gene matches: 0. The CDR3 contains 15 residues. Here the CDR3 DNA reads TGTGCCAGCAGCTTAGCGGGACTATCCTACAATGAGCAGTTCTTC. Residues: CASSLAGLSYNEQFF.

DNA of the CDR3: TGTGCCAGCAGTGACCCGGTTAGGGGGTCTTATGGCTACACCTTC. The encoded protein is CASSDPVRGSYGYTF. The genes are TRBV2 and TRBJ1-2, with a possible D match to TRBD1 (6 bases). CDR3 length: 15 amino acids. CDR1 is SNHLY and CDR2 is FYNNEI in the germline V gene. V was shortened by 3 bases and J by 5 bases, with 16 bases between the two germline ends. The whole variable domain, remainder taken from reference TRBV2 and TRBJ1-2, is EPEVTQTPSHQVTQMGQEVILRCVPISNHLYFYWYRQILGQKVEFLVSFYNNEISEKSEIFDDQFSVERPDGSNFTLKIRSTKLEDSAMYFCASSDPVRGSYGYTFGSGTRLTVV.

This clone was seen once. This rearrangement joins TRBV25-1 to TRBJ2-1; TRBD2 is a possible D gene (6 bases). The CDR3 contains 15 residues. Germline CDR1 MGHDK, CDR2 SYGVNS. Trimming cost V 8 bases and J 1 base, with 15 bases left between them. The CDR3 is CASLPPSGSYNEQFF. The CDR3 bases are TGTGCCAGCCTACCCCCGAGCGGGTCCTACAATGAGCAGTTCTTC.

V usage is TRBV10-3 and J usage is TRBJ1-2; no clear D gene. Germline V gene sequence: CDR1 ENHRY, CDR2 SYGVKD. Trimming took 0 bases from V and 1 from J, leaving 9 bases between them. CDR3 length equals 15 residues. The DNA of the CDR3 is TGTGCCATCAGTGAGTCGGTCGGAGATAACTATGGCTACACCTTC. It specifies CAISESVGDNYGYTF.

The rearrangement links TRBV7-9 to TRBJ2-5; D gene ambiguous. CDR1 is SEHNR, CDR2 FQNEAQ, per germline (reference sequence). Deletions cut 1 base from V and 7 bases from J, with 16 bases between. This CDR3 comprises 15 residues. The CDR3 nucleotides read TGTGCCAGCAGCTTAGTATTCGGATCCGAGGTGACCCAGTACTTC. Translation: CASSLVFGSEVTQYF.

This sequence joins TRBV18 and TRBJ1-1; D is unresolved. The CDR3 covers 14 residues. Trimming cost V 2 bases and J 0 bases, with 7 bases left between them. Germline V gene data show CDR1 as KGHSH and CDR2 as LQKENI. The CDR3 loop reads CASSPNSMNTEAFF. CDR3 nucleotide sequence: TGTGCCAGCTCACCAAACAGTATGAACACTGAAGCTTTCTTT. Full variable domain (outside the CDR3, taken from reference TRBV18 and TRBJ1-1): NAGVMQNPRHLVRRRGQEARLRCSPMKGHSHVYWYRQLPEEGLKFMVYLQKENIIDESGMPKERFSAEFPKEGPSILRIQQVVRGDSAAYFCASSPNSMNTEAFFGQGTRLTVV.

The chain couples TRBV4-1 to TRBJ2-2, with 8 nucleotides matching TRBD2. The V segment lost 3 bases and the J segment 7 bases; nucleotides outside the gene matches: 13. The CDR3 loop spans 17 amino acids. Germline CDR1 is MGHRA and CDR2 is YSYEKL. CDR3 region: CASSHPSGRLEGGELFF. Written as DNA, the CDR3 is TGCGCCAGCAGCCACCCAAGCGGGAGATTAGAGGGCGGGGAGCTGTTTTTT.

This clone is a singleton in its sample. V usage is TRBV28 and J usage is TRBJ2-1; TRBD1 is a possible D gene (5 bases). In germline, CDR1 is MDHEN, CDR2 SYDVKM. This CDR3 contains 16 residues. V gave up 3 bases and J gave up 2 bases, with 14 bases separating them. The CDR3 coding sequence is TGTGCCAGCAGTTTGGGAAAAATAGGGGCCTACAATGAGCAGTTCTTC. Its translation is CASSLGKIGAYNEQFF.

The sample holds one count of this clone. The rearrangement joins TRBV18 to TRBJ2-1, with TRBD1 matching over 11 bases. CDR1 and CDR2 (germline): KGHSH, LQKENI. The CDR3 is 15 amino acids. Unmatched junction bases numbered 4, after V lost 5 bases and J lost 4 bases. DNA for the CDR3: TGTGCCAGCTCATCCGGGACAGGGGGGTACAATGAGCAGTTCTTC. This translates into CASSSGTGGYNEQFF.

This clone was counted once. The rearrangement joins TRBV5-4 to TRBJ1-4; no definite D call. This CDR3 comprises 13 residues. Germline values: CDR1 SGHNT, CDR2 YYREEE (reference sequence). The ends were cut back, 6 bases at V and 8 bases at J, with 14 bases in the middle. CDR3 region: CASTVDWEEKLFF. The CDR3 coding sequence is TGTGCCAGCACCGTGGATTGGGAGGAAAAACTGTTTTTT.

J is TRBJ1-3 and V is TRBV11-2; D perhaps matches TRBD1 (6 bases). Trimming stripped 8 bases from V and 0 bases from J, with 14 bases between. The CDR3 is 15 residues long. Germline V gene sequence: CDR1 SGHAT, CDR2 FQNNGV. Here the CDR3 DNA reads TGTGCCAGCGGGACACCGGCCTTCTCTGGAAACACCATATATTTT. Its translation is CASGTPAFSGNTIYF.

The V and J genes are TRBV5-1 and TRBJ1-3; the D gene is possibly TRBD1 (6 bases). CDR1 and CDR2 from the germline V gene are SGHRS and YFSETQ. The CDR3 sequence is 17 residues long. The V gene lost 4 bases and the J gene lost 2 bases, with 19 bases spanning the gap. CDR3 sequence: CASSLTGTTRPGNTIYF. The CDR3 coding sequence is TGCGCCAGCAGCCTGACCGGGACAACGAGACCTGGAAACACCATATATTTT.

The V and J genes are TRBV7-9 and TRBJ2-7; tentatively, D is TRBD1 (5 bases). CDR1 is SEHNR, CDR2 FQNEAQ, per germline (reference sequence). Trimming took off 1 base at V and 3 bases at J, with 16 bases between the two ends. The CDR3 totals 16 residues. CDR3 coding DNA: TGTGCCAGCAGCTTAGGGGTGCAGGGAAGGAGCTACGAGCAGTACTTC. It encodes CASSLGVQGRSYEQYF.

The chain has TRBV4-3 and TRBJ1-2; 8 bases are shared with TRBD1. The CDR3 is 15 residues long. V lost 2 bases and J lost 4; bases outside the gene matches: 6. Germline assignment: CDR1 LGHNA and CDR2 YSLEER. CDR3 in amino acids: CASSQTDRAIYGYTF. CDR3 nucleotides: TGCGCCAGCAGCCAAACGGACAGGGCAATCTATGGCTACACCTTC.

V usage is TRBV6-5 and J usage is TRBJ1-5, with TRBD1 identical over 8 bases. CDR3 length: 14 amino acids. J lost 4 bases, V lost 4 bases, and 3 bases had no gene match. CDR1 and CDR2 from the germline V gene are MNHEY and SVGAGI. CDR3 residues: CASSWTGPNQPQHF. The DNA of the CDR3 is TGTGCCAGCAGTTGGACAGGGCCTAATCAGCCCCAGCATTTT.

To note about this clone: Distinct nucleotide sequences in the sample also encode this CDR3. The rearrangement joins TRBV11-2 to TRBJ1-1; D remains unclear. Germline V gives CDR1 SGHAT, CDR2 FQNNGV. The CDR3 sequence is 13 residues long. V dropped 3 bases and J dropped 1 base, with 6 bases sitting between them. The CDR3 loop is CASSFPGNTEAFF. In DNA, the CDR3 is TGTGCCAGCAGCTTTCCGGGGAACACTGAAGCTTTCTTT.

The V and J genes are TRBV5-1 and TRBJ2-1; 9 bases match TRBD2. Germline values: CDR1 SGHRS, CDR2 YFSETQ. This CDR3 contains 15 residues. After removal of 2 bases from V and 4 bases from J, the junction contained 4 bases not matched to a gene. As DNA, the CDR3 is TGCGCCAGCAGCTTCGCGGGAGGGCCATACAATGAGCAGTTCTTC. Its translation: CASSFAGGPYNEQFF. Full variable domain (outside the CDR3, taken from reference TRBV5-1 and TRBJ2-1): KAGVTQTPRYLIKTRGQQVTLSCSPISGHRSVSWYQQTPGQGLQFLFEYFSETQRNKGNFPGRFSGRQFSNSRSEMNVSTLELGDSALYLCASSFAGGPYNEQFFGPGTRLTVL.

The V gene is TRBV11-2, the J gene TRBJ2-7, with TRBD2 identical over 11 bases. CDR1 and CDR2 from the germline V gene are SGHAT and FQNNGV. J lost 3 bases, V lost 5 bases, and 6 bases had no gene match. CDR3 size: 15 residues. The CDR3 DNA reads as TGTGCCAGCAGCCGCGTCGGGACTAGCGGCTACGAGCAGTACTTC. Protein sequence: CASSRVGTSGYEQYF.

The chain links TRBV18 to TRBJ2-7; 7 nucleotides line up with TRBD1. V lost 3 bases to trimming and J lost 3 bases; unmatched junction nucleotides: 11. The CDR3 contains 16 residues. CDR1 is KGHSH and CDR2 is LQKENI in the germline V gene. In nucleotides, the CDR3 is TGTGCCAGCTCACCCGAAGGGACAGTTAGTTACTACGAGCAGTACTTC. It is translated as CASSPEGTVSYYEQYF.

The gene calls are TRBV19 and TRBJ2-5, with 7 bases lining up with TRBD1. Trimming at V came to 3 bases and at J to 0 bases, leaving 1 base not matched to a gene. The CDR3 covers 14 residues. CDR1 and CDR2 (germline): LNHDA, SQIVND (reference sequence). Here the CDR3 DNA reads TGTGCCAGTAGTATGGGACAGAACCAAGAGACCCAGTACTTC. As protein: CASSMGQNQETQYF.

The CDR3: CASSFPREGLAYEQYF. As DNA, the CDR3 is TGTGCCAGCAGTTTCCCTCGGGAGGGCCTTGCCTACGAGCAGTACTTC. The chain is built from TRBV28 and TRBJ2-7; 8 bases map to TRBD2. This CDR3 has 16 amino acids. Germline CDR1 is MDHEN and CDR2 is SYDVKM. After removal of 3 bases from V and 2 bases from J, the junction contained 9 bases not matched to a gene.

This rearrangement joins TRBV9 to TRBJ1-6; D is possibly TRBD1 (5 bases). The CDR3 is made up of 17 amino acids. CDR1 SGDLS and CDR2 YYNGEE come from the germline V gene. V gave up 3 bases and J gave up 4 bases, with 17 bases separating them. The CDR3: CASSARDGLVYNSPLHF. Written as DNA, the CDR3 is TGTGCCAGCAGCGCCAGGGACGGACTAGTTTATAATTCACCCCTCCACTTT.

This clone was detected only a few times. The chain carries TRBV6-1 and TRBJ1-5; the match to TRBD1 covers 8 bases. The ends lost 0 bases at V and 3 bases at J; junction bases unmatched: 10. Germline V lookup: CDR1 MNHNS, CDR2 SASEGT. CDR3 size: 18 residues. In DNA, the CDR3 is TGTGCCAGCAGTGAAGCGCACGAGGTCAGGGGGCTCAATCAGCCCCAGCATTTT. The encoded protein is CASSEAHEVRGLNQPQHF.

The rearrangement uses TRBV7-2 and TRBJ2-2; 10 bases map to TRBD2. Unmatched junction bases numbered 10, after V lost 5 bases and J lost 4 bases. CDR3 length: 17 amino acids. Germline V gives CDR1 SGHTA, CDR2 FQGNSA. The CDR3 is CASSPAGLAGVTGELFF. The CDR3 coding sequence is TGTGCCAGCAGCCCCGCCGGGCTAGCGGGAGTCACCGGGGAGCTGTTTTTT.